One sample yielded the 11 T cell receptor beta chains listed below, sequenced in a study of blood T cell repertoires in COVID-19. The repertoire was sequenced with immunoSEQ multiplex PCR; TCRdb's copy has only in-frame clones and lacks some. The data contain approximately 200,000 clones, 70% to 90% of them seen just once; the ten biggest clones take up around 4%. The sequenced material came from peripheral blood. These receptor sequences come from a woman in her twenties or thirties with acute or convalescent COVID-19.

The rearrangement joins TRBV4-1 to TRBJ1-3; 7 bases line up with TRBD1. The CDR3 consists of 16 residues. With V trimmed by 5 bases and J by 4 bases, 11 bases remained unmatched. Germline V lookup: CDR1 MGHRA, CDR2 YSYEKL. The CDR3 coding sequence is TGCGCCAGCAGCGGAAGGCACAGGGGATCCGGAAACACCATATATTTT. It encodes CASSGRHRGSGNTIYF.

The genes are TRBV2 and TRBJ1-3; D remains ambiguous. The V end lost 8 bases, the J end lost 0 bases, and 8 bases lay between the germline ends. CDR1 is SNHLY, CDR2 FYNNEI, per germline. The CDR3 contains 13 residues. The DNA of the CDR3 is TGTGCCAGCTCCTCCTACTCTGGAAACACCATATATTTT. Amino acid sequence: CASSSYSGNTIYF.

The V and J genes are TRBV2 and TRBJ1-6, with D possibly matching TRBD1 (6 bases). Germline lookup yields CDR1 SNHLY and CDR2 FYNNEI. Trimming took off 6 bases at V and 9 bases at J, with 18 bases between the two ends. CDR3 length: 15 amino acids. The CDR3 spells CASSPLVQGTSPLHF. DNA for the CDR3: TGTGCCAGCAGCCCCCTTGTACAGGGAACTTCACCCCTCCACTTT.

The CDR3 here is CASSPRTDSMNTEAFF. In DNA, the CDR3 is TGCGCCAGCAGCCCCAGGACAGATTCAATGAACACTGAAGCTTTCTTT. The V gene is TRBV10-1, the J gene TRBJ1-1, with D possibly TRBD1 on 6 matching bases. V dropped 6 bases and J dropped 0 bases, with 17 bases sitting between them. CDR3 length: 16 residues. The germline V gene encodes CDR1 WNHNN and CDR2 SYGVQD (reference sequence).

The chain recombines TRBV5-5 with TRBJ1-5, with 11 bases fitting TRBD1. The CDR3 loop spans 17 amino acids. V trimming: 0 bases; J trimming: 0 bases; junction bases outside the gene matches: 2. CDR1 and CDR2 (germline): SGHKS, YYEKEE (reference sequence). For the CDR3, the DNA is TGTGCCAGCAGCTTGGTGGGGACAGGGGGTAGCAATCAGCCCCAGCATTTT. Residues: CASSLVGTGGSNQPQHF.

CDR3 in DNA: TGTGCCAGCAGCTCGGACAGTAGCTCCTACGAGCAGTACTTC. Its protein product is CASSSDSSSYEQYF. The chain is built from TRBV5-4 and TRBJ2-7; D perhaps matches TRBD1 (6 bases). The CDR3 spans 14 residues. The V end was cut by 3 bases, the J end by 0 bases, with 10 bases between. CDR1 and CDR2 (germline): SGHNT, YYREEE (reference sequence). The full variable domain, its missing parts supplied by reference TRBV5-4 and TRBJ2-7, is ETGVTQSPTHLIKTRGQQVTLRCSSQSGHNTVSWYQQALGQGPQFIFQYYREEENGRGNFPPRFSGLQFPNYSSELNVNALELDDSALYLCASSSDSSSYEQYFGPGTRLTVT.

This chain links TRBV28 with TRBJ2-7, with 13 positions matching TRBD2. The trim removed 7 bases at V and 2 bases at J, leaving 17 bases unmatched. The CDR3 consists of 19 residues. The germline V gene has CDR1 MDHEN and CDR2 SYDVKM. The chain's CDR3 is CASKGTSGKPTPWPYEQYF. CDR3 DNA: TGTGCCAGCAAGGGGACTAGCGGGAAGCCGACCCCCTGGCCCTACGAGCAGTACTTC.

The chain couples TRBV10-2 to TRBJ1-2; the D gene is possibly TRBD1 (5 bases). The CDR3 covers 14 residues. The V end lost 4 bases, the J end lost 3 bases, and 12 bases lay between the germline ends. Germline-derived CDR1 and CDR2 are WSHSY and SAAADI. This CDR3 reads CASSGSGVDYGYTF. Written as DNA, the CDR3 is TGCGCCAGCAGTGGTTCGGGGGTTGACTATGGCTACACCTTC.

The CDR3 DNA is TGTGCCTGGAGTGTACCCCCGGGACTAGCGGGAGACCCAGATACGCAGTATTTT. Its translation is CAWSVPPGLAGDPDTQYF. The chain is built from TRBV30 and TRBJ2-3; 14 bases fit TRBD2. The CDR3 is made up of 18 amino acids. CDR1 is GTSNPN, CDR2 SVGIG, per germline (reference sequence). With 0 bases clipped from V and 4 bases from J, the junction kept 9 bases outside the gene matches.

This rearrangement joins TRBV29-1 to TRBJ2-1; 8 positions match TRBD1. The junction had 3 bases not matched to a gene; V was cut back by 2 bases and J by 9 bases. The CDR3 loop spans 12 amino acids. Germline-derived CDR1 and CDR2 are SQVTM and ANQGSEA. This CDR3 reads CSVEQGAAEQFF. The DNA for the CDR3 is TGCAGCGTTGAACAGGGGGCGGCTGAGCAGTTCTTC.

The chain recombines TRBV9 with TRBJ2-1, with a weak D call TRBD1 (6 bases). The CDR3 spans 14 residues. Per the germline V gene, CDR1 is SGDLS and CDR2 is YYNGEE. With 0 bases removed from V and 6 bases from J, the gap between germline ends came to 10 bases. Here the CDR3 reads CASSVAGQLNEQFF. The DNA of the CDR3 is TGTGCCAGCAGCGTAGCTGGACAGCTCAATGAGCAGTTCTTC.